Presented here are 18 T cell receptor beta chains from one specimen sequenced in a study of blood T cell repertoires in COVID-19. Assay: immunoSEQ multiplex PCR; the TCRdb copy retains only in-frame clones and omits some. The sample includes approximately 120,000 clones, about 85% of them seen just once. The sample consisted of peripheral blood. The receptor source for this set is an elderly man with active or convalescent COVID-19.

The rearrangement joins TRBV12-5 to TRBJ2-7, with D perhaps TRBD2 (6 bases). V was shortened by 4 bases and J by 4 bases, with 26 bases between the two germline ends. Germline V gene lookup returns CDR1 LGHNT and CDR2 FRNRAP. The CDR3 contains 18 residues. CDR3 sequence: CASGYIYPSGTPPYEQYF. For the CDR3, the DNA is TGTGCTAGTGGTTACATATACCCATCCGGGACTCCACCTTACGAGCAGTACTTC.

This chain links TRBV19 with TRBJ1-1; 8 bases agree with TRBD1. The CDR3 is 13 amino acids. Losses at the gene ends were 8 bases for V and 4 bases for J; bases not matched to a gene: 6. Germline V gene sequence: CDR1 LNHDA, CDR2 SQIVND (reference sequence). The CDR3 DNA reads as TGTGCCAGTGGACAGGGTCACGGCACTGAAGCTTTCTTT. It specifies CASGQGHGTEAFF.

The chain recombines TRBV10-3 with TRBJ2-3; D perhaps matches TRBD2 (6 bases). The germline V gene has CDR1 ENHRY and CDR2 SYGVKD. This CDR3 is 14 amino acids long. Trimming stripped 11 bases from V and 4 bases from J, with 19 bases between. CDR3 nucleotides: TGTGCCGCCTCCTTTGGGGGGTTACCAGATACGCAGTATTTT. Its protein is CAASFGGLPDTQYF.

The chain joins TRBV7-9 to TRBJ1-4; the D gene is possibly TRBD1 (5 bases). Germline V gives CDR1 SEHNR, CDR2 FQNEAQ (reference sequence). The CDR3 is 13 residues long. The V end lost 8 bases, the J end lost 4 bases, and 11 bases lay between the germline ends. The CDR3, as DNA: TGTGCCAGCCGCCTGGGGGGTAATGAAAAACTGTTTTTT. Its translation is CASRLGGNEKLFF.

This clone was observed a few times. The chain couples TRBV11-2 to TRBJ2-2, with 9 bases fitting TRBD1. The ends lost 6 bases at V and 7 bases at J; junction bases unmatched: 6. The germline V gene encodes CDR1 SGHAT and CDR2 FQNNGV. The CDR3 runs to 14 residues. DNA of the CDR3: TGTGCCAGCAGGGACAGGGGCGAAAGCGGGGAGCTGTTTTTT. Its translation: CASRDRGESGELFF.

In nucleotides, the CDR3 is TGTGCCAGCAGCTTGGGACAGGAAAATCAGCCCCAGCATTTT. This sequence encodes CASSLGQENQPQHF. This chain joins TRBV5-6 and TRBJ1-5; tentative D call: TRBD1 (6 bases). The CDR3 runs to 14 residues. From germline, CDR1 is SGHDT and CDR2 YYEEEE. Deletions cut 0 bases from V and 4 bases from J, with 8 bases between.

The chain recombines TRBV30 with TRBJ2-1, with 10 bases matching TRBD2. Per the germline V gene, CDR1 is GTSNPN and CDR2 is SVGIG (reference sequence). Germline trimming cut 1 base from V and 0 bases from J; bases unmatched to any gene: 9. The CDR3 runs 18 residues. CDR3 loop: CAWSARTSGSSSYNEQFF. CDR3 nucleotide sequence: TGTGCCTGGAGTGCACGGACTAGCGGCAGTTCCTCCTACAATGAGCAGTTCTTC.

V usage is TRBV19 and J usage is TRBJ2-4; D uncertain. Trimming took 4 bases from V and 0 from J, leaving 13 bases between them. The CDR3 loop spans 16 amino acids. Germline values: CDR1 LNHDA, CDR2 SQIVND (reference sequence). CDR3 sequence: CASSTPRMLAKNIQYF. CDR3 DNA: TGTGCCAGTAGTACCCCCCGTATGTTAGCCAAAAACATTCAGTACTTC.

This clone was detected a few times. This CDR3 is CASRGRGLYGYTF. The CDR3 DNA sequence: TGTGCCAGTCGGGGCAGGGGGCTGTATGGCTACACCTTC. The chain recombines TRBV3-1 (or the pseudogene TRBV3-2) with TRBJ1-2; 8 bases align to TRBD1. The V gene end was trimmed by 9 bases and the J gene end by 5 bases; junction bases not matched to a gene: 8. Germline V lookup: CDR1 LGHDT, CDR2 YNNKEL (reference sequence). The CDR3 is 13 residues long.

V and J are TRBV5-1 and TRBJ2-2; 10 nucleotides line up with TRBD2. The CDR3 extends over 16 amino acids. Germline loops: CDR1 SGHRS, CDR2 YFSETQ. The junction had 3 bases not matched to a gene; V was cut back by 4 bases and J by 0 bases. CDR3 nucleotide sequence: TGCGCCAGCAGCCCGGGACTAGCGACGAACACCGGGGAGCTGTTTTTT. Protein sequence: CASSPGLATNTGELFF.

CDR3 nucleotides: TGTGCCTGGAGTGATCTGGCAGGGGGACAGCCCCAGCATTTT. Its translation is CAWSDLAGGQPQHF. The genes are TRBV30 and TRBJ1-5, with 7 bases fitting TRBD1. Germline V gene data show CDR1 as GTSNPN and CDR2 as SVGIG (reference sequence). Losses at the gene ends were 1 base for V and 7 bases for J; bases not matched to a gene: 7. This CDR3 contains 14 residues.

With respect to this clone: Other DNA sequences from this sample encode an identical CDR3 as well. V is TRBV30 and J is TRBJ1-1; 7 nucleotides match TRBD1. This CDR3 spans 13 amino acids. Germline V CDR1 and CDR2: GTSNPN, SVGIG (reference sequence). CDR3 protein: CARADRANTEAFF. In DNA, the CDR3 is TGTGCTAGGGCCGACAGGGCAAACACTGAAGCTTTCTTT.

The chain links TRBV5-1 to TRBJ2-2; 8 positions match TRBD1. This CDR3 contains 13 residues. V was clipped by 4 bases and J by 4 bases; unmatched bases: 0. CDR1 and CDR2 (germline): SGHRS, YFSETQ. The CDR3 DNA sequence: TGCGCCAGCAGCGGACAGGGCACCGGGGAGCTGTTTTTT. Amino acid sequence: CASSGQGTGELFF.

This chain links TRBV10-3 with TRBJ1-5; weak D call: TRBD1 (6 bases). There are 15 residues in the CDR3. Trimming took 2 bases from V and 2 from J, leaving 10 bases between them. In germline, CDR1 is ENHRY, CDR2 SYGVKD. CDR3 DNA: TGTGCCATCAGTGAGCAGGGGACGGGCAATCAGCCCCAGCATTTT. This translates into CAISEQGTGNQPQHF.

This clone occurred a few times. The chain carries TRBV2 and TRBJ2-2, with 7 nucleotides matching TRBD2. The CDR3 spans 12 residues. Germline-derived CDR1 and CDR2 are SNHLY and FYNNEI. The V gene end was trimmed by 8 bases and the J gene end by 6 bases; junction bases not matched to a gene: 3. The CDR3 region has the DNA TGTGCCAGCGCTGCGGGGGCCGGGGAGCTGTTTTTT. Encoded protein: CASAAGAGELFF.

This chain joins TRBV28 and TRBJ1-5, with no clear D. Trimming left V 6 bases short and J 1 base short, with 19 bases between. This CDR3 spans 17 amino acids. Germline loops: CDR1 MDHEN, CDR2 SYDVKM. CDR3: CASRQRGGWRSNQPQHF. CDR3 DNA sequence: TGTGCCAGCAGGCAACGGGGAGGGTGGAGAAGCAATCAGCCCCAGCATTTT.

V and J are TRBV14 and TRBJ2-7; 7 positions agree with TRBD1. The V segment lost 4 bases and the J segment 7 bases; nucleotides outside the gene matches: 13. The CDR3 runs to 15 residues. CDR1 SGHDN and CDR2 FVKESK come from the germline V gene. CDR3 loop: CASSPRQGARGEQYF. The CDR3 DNA reads as TGTGCCAGCAGCCCCAGACAGGGAGCCAGGGGGGAGCAGTACTTC.

The chain has TRBV5-1 and TRBJ2-1; 10 nucleotides match TRBD2. V gave up 4 bases and J gave up 5 bases; unmatched junction bases: 9. The germline CDR1 and CDR2 sequences are SGHRS and YFSETQ. This CDR3 has 16 residues. In DNA form, the CDR3 reads TGCGCCAGCAGCCGGTTACTAGCGGGAAGCGACAATGAGCAGTTCTTC. It yields the protein CASSRLLAGSDNEQFF.